A selection of T cell receptor beta chains follows, all from one sample in a study of T cell responses to AZD1222 COVID-19 vaccine. Some clones are missing from TCRdb's copy, which holds only in-frame ones; the method was immunoSEQ multiplex PCR. The table lists around 130,000 clones, approximately 83% of them singletons. Sequencing was performed on peripheral blood, taken on day 0 of AZD1222 vaccination. Receptors were obtained from an adult in good health. CDR3s include the opening cysteine and the closing phenylalanine or tryptophan. The order of the fields is V gene, J gene, CDR3 protein.

V: TRBV19
J: TRBJ2-2
CDR3: CASTTTGRGTGELFF

V: TRBV7-3
J: TRBJ1-1
CDR3: CASSVDKNTEAFF

V: TRBV30
J: TRBJ2-7
CDR3: CAWGGLAGGSKQYF

V: TRBV6-2/TRBV6-3
J: TRBJ2-1
CDR3: CASSFADRRNEQFF

V: TRBV27
J: TRBJ2-7
CDR3: CASSSPGGTYEQYF

V: TRBV6-2/TRBV6-3
J: TRBJ1-5
CDR3: CASSQGQPQHF

V: TRBV11-3
J: TRBJ2-2
CDR3: CASSFPGKAGELFF

V: TRBV29-1
J: TRBJ1-2
CDR3: CSVVGRLGVGYGYTF

V: TRBV2
J: TRBJ1-2
CDR3: CASIALLKGYTF

V: TRBV3-1/TRBV3-2
J: TRBJ1-5
CDR3: CASRGQPQHF

V: TRBV9
J: TRBJ2-7
CDR3: CASSVAGGESYEQYF

V: TRBV9
J: TRBJ2-7
CDR3: CASSETPGTGVWEQYF

V: TRBV19
J: TRBJ2-7
CDR3: CAVGDNYEQYF

V: TRBV7-8
J: TRBJ1-3
CDR3: CASSLAGSGNTIYF

V: TRBV7-2
J: TRBJ1-5
CDR3: CASSFGGGQPQHF

V: TRBV7-9
J: TRBJ2-3
CDR3: CASSPDRGLSDTQYF

V: TRBV4-2
J: TRBJ2-7
CDR3: CASSQGLRELDEQYF

V: TRBV11-3
J: .
CDR3: CASSSRLAGRYEQYF

V: TRBV28
J: TRBJ1-2
CDR3: CAGAGGARYGYTF

V: TRBV6-5
J: TRBJ1-3
CDR3: CASSYGPEGNTIYF

V: TRBV3-1/TRBV3-2
J: TRBJ1-1
CDR3: CASSQVAGNTEAFF

V: TRBV5-8
J: TRBJ2-3
CDR3: CASSLGGNTDTQYF

V: TRBV10-3
J: TRBJ2-7
CDR3: CAIRRTGDGYEQYF

V: TRBV5-5
J: TRBJ1-2
CDR3: CASSVSYGPQYGYTF

V: TRBV14
J: TRBJ2-5
CDR3: CASSQDSWTGLGETQYF

V: TRBV3-1/TRBV3-2
J: TRBJ1-2
CDR3: CASSLRLGTALPYGYTF

V: TRBV9
J: TRBJ2-6
CDR3: CASSVDSQGYSGANVLTF

V: TRBV9
J: TRBJ2-1
CDR3: CASSPFGSSYNEQFF

V: TRBV5-8
J: TRBJ2-3
CDR3: CASSPASDTQYF

V: TRBV15
J: TRBJ2-3
CDR3: CATSRDLITLTDTQYF

V: TRBV2
J: TRBJ2-4
CDR3: CASSFSLAKNIQYF

V: TRBV19
J: TRBJ2-1
CDR3: CASSIDQVGSGGYNEQFF

V: TRBV19
J: TRBJ2-5
CDR3: CASNSRPPGETQYF

V: TRBV5-1
J: TRBJ1-1
CDR3: CASSLMTGANTEAFF

V: TRBV6-5
J: TRBJ2-7
CDR3: CASRVSPYEQYF

V: TRBV5-1
J: TRBJ2-7
CDR3: CASRQGDRIYEQYF

V: TRBV5-4
J: TRBJ2-3
CDR3: CASSLRLAGTDTQYF

V: TRBV2
J: TRBJ2-3
CDR3: CASSERDFRNTQYF

V: TRBV5-1
J: TRBJ1-2
CDR3: CASSLSQQGALGYTF

V: TRBV11-3
J: TRBJ2-4
CDR3: CASSLTGAENIQYF

V: TRBV2
J: TRBJ2-2
CDR3: CASRAGGAGELFF

V: TRBV6-5
J: TRBJ1-2
CDR3: CASTPSGQRGYTF

V: TRBV3-1/TRBV3-2
J: TRBJ1-5
CDR3: CASSPDSRNQPQHF

V: TRBV6-4
J: TRBJ2-1
CDR3: CATSTGTGDFNEQFF

V: TRBV15
J: TRBJ2-5
CDR3: CATSRDSQETQYF

V: TRBV30
J: TRBJ1-1
CDR3: CACKTGNGAEAFF

V: TRBV12-3/TRBV12-4
J: TRBJ1-5
CDR3: CASSLWDNQPQHF

V: TRBV7-2
J: TRBJ2-5
CDR3: CASSLGLAGGETQYF

V: TRBV6-5
J: TRBJ1-2
CDR3: CASSLVGVGYGYTF

V: TRBV30
J: TRBJ1-5
CDR3: CAWSVRLGVSSNQPQHF

V: TRBV6-6
J: TRBJ2-7
CDR3: CATKDRAYEQYF

V: TRBV6-5
J: TRBJ2-7
CDR3: CASRPVLAEEQYF

V: TRBV6-2/TRBV6-3
J: TRBJ2-7
CDR3: CASSYTGQSIREQYF

V: TRBV14
J: TRBJ2-1
CDR3: CASSPAIGRDRGEFF

V: TRBV7-8
J: TRBJ2-7
CDR3: CASSDSPYEQYF

V: TRBV9
J: TRBJ2-1
CDR3: CASSIFRQGSSYNEQFF

V: TRBV4-2
J: TRBJ1-2
CDR3: CASSQDGQRAYGYTF